This record covers a single T cell receptor beta chain. Per the original data handling: Estimation of nucleated cell counts relied on the amplification of reference gene primers. The method was immunoSEQ multiplex PCR; TCRdb's version includes in-frame clones alone and lacks a portion of them. That table is the source of V, J and clone size, and D and trimming were worked out from the DNA. Among over 60,000 clones listed, 89% were seen once. The data originate from a study of blood T cell repertoires in COVID-19. Overall study: Italy, Spain and the United States were the sources of the convalescent and acute COVID-19 samples. In each case, the material was cDNA or gDNA derived from T cells, B-cell-depleted T cells, or PBMCs.

Germline values: CDR1 SGHDN, CDR2 FVKESK. Trimming took off 3 bases at V and 10 bases at J, with 10 bases between the two ends. This CDR3 is built from 11 residues. Sequencing was performed on peripheral blood. This sequence joins TRBV14 and TRBJ2-7; D perhaps matches TRBD2 (6 bases). The TCR originated in a woman aged 50 to 60 with active COVID-19. The CDR3 DNA follows: TGTGCCAGCAGCCACGGGAGCCGCCAGTACTTC. This translates into CASSHGSRQYF.